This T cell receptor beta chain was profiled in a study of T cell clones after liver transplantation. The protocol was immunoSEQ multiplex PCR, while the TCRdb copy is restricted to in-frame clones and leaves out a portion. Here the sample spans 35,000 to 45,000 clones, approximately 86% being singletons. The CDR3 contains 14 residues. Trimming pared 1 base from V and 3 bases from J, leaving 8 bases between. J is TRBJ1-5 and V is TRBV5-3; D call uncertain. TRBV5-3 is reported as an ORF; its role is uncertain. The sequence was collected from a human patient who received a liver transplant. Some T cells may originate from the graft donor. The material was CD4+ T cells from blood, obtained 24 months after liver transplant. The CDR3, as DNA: TGTGCCAGAAGCTTGCAGGAAAACAATCAGCCCCAGCATTTT. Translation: CARSLQENNQPQHF.